These T cell receptor beta chains were read from a single sample in a study of shared clonotypes between healthy human individuals. Clones were sequenced by immunoSEQ multiplex PCR, and TCRdb holds only the in-frame ones, with some missing. The sample records over 1.4 million clones, approximately 96% being singletons. Material for sequencing was naive CD4+ T cells sorted from blood. These receptors came from a young man in good health. The CDR3 runs from the conserved cysteine through the conserved F or W. Fields, in order: D gene, clone size, J gene, V gene, CDR3 protein, CDR3 DNA. The D gene is left open where the match is weak. Some rows have no size entry. The others give once, few or many, or a class for an expanded clone.

TRBD2,.,TRBJ2-3,TRBV28,CASSLGLADTQYF,TGTGCCAGCAGTTTAGGACTAGCGGATACGCAGTATTTT
.,.,TRBJ1-1,TRBV7-2,CASSFKRTDRNTEAFF,TGTGCCAGCAGCTTCAAGAGAACGGACAGGAACACTGAAGCTTTCTTT
.,.,TRBJ2-6,TRBV19,CASSSGANVLTF,TGTGCCAGTAGTTCTGGGGCCAACGTCCTGACTTTC
.,.,TRBJ2-3,TRBV27,CASSLTPTQSADTQYF,TGTGCCAGCAGTTTAACTCCTACACAGAGCGCAGATACGCAGTATTTT
TRBD2,.,TRBJ2-7,TRBV7-8,CASSLSGLAYEQYF,TGTGCCAGCAGCTTATCGGGACTAGCCTACGAGCAGTACTTC
.,.,TRBJ1-5,TRBV9,CASSVGAEGNQPQHF,TGTGCCAGCAGCGTCGGTGCCGAGGGCAATCAGCCCCAGCATTTT
.,.,TRBJ2-4,TRBV19,CASSIWGGVAKNIQYF,TGTGCCAGTAGTATATGGGGCGGGGTAGCCAAAAACATTCAGTACTTC
TRBD1,.,TRBJ1-2,TRBV10-2,CASSRDRVEGYTF,TGCGCCAGCAGTCGGGACAGGGTCGAAGGCTACACCTTC
.,.,TRBJ1-5,TRBV28,CASSLIGQPQHF,TGTGCCAGCAGTTTGATTGGACAGCCCCAGCATTTT
.,.,TRBJ2-7,TRBV2,CASSERTHTYEQYF,TGTGCCAGCAGTGAAAGGACACACACCTACGAGCAGTACTTC
.,.,TRBJ2-3,TRBV6-6,CASSYSNRRADTQYF,TGTGCCAGCAGTTACTCGAACCGACGCGCGGATACGCAGTATTTT
.,.,TRBJ2-7,TRBV10-3,CAISESHGLEQYF,TGTGCCATCAGTGAGTCTCACGGATTGGAGCAGTACTTC
.,.,TRBJ2-7,TRBV7-2,CASSLRVTGRDPYEQYF,TGTGCCAGCAGCTTAAGGGTAACGGGGCGGGATCCCTACGAGCAGTACTTC
.,.,TRBJ2-4,TRBV7-9,CASSFTRDNIQYF,TGTGCCAGCAGCTTTACCAGGGATAACATTCAGTACTTC
.,.,TRBJ2-3,TRBV9,CASSESEQTDTQYF,TGTGCCAGCAGCGAGTCCGAACAAACAGATACGCAGTATTTT
.,.,TRBJ2-5,TRBV12-5,CASGPGGDETQYF,TGTGCTAGTGGTCCAGGAGGGGACGAGACCCAGTACTTC
.,.,TRBJ2-2,TRBV7-2,CASSPRRQSTGELFF,TGTGCCAGCAGCCCCCGCCGACAGAGCACCGGGGAGCTGTTTTTT
.,.,TRBJ2-3,TRBV5-4,CAIGLSSPLPDTQYF,TGTGCCATTGGACTTTCTTCTCCTCTCCCTGATACGCAGTATTTT
.,.,TRBJ1-1,TRBV20-1,CSARGVEAFF,TGCAGTGCTAGGGGGGTTGAAGCTTTCTTT
.,.,TRBJ2-3,TRBV5-5,CASSFRQSTDTQYF,TGTGCCAGCAGCTTCCGACAGAGCACAGATACGCAGTATTTT
TRBD1,.,TRBJ1-1,TRBV5-1,CASSLDFAGGEAFF,TGCGCCAGCAGCTTGGATTTCGCAGGGGGTGAAGCTTTCTTT
.,.,TRBJ1-2,TRBV6-4,CASSPGTPNYGYTF,TGTGCCAGCAGTCCGGGGACCCCAAACTATGGCTACACCTTC
TRBD1,.,TRBJ1-1,TRBV7-2,CASSDRQGLKNTEAFF,TGTGCCAGCAGCGACCGACAGGGGCTGAAGAACACTGAAGCTTTCTTT
.,.,TRBJ2-7,TRBV11-2,CAIKTGRTNEQYF,TGTGCCATCAAAACGGGGCGGACCAACGAGCAGTACTTC
TRBD1,.,TRBJ2-5,TRBV19,CASSTDRGIQETQYF,TGTGCCAGTAGTACAGACAGGGGGATCCAAGAGACCCAGTACTTC
.,few,TRBJ2-7,TRBV7-2,CASSLVGSSYEQYF,TGTGCCAGCAGCTTAGTAGGGAGCTCCTACGAGCAGTACTTC
TRBD1,.,TRBJ1-4,TRBV7-9,CASSLGQGDEKLFF,TGTGCCAGCAGCTTGGGACAGGGTGATGAAAAACTGTTTTTT
.,.,TRBJ2-3,TRBV2,CASRPESSTDTQYF,TGTGCCAGCCGACCGGAGTCCTCCACAGATACGCAGTATTTT
.,.,TRBJ2-3,TRBV6-1,CASSELAGPSTDTQYF,TGTGCCAGCAGTGAACTGGCGGGCCCAAGCACAGATACGCAGTATTTT
.,.,TRBJ1-3,TRBV19,CASSMPGILNTIYF,TGTGCCAGTAGTATGCCAGGAATTTTAAACACCATATATTTT
.,.,TRBJ1-5,TRBV2,CASEAQINSNQPQHF,TGTGCCAGCGAGGCACAGATAAATAGCAATCAGCCCCAGCATTTT
TRBD1,.,TRBJ1-1,TRBV10-3,CAIRMDRAGGTEAFF,TGTGCCATCAGGATGGACAGGGCCGGCGGCACTGAAGCTTTCTTT
TRBD1,once,TRBJ1-5,TRBV7-2,CASSLAVRGPGSNQPQHF,TGTGCCAGCAGCTTAGCCGTTAGGGGGCCAGGCAGCAATCAGCCCCAGCATTTT
.,.,TRBJ2-5,TRBV5-1,CASSAQETQYF,TGCGCCAGCAGCGCTCAAGAGACCCAGTACTTC
TRBD1,.,TRBJ2-2,TRBV5-1,CASSLGQPAGELFF,TGCGCCAGCAGCCTGGGACAGCCTGCCGGGGAGCTGTTTTTT
.,.,TRBJ2-5,TRBV11-3,CASSLGGASQYF,TGTGCCAGCAGCTTAGGGGGGGCCTCCCAGTACTTC
TRBD1,once,TRBJ1-3,TRBV29-1,CSAETGLGNTIYF,TGCAGCGCTGAGACAGGGCTAGGAAACACCATATATTTT
TRBD1,.,TRBJ1-5,TRBV6-1,CASSRQGPLQPQHF,TGTGCCAGCAGTAGACAGGGTCCGCTCCAGCCCCAGCATTTT
.,.,TRBJ2-1,TRBV5-5,CASTAGINEQFF,TGTGCCAGCACCGCCGGAATCAATGAGCAGTTCTTC
TRBD2,.,TRBJ2-7,TRBV2,CASRLRTSGRPKSSYEQYF,TGTGCCAGCAGACTTAGGACTAGCGGGAGACCCAAAAGCTCCTACGAGCAGTACTTC
.,.,TRBJ2-5,TRBV7-8,CASSLVGGVRGPETQYF,TGTGCCAGCAGCTTAGTAGGAGGGGTGCGGGGCCCCGAGACCCAGTACTTC
TRBD2,once,TRBJ2-7,TRBV2,CASSDGTSGPTYEQYF,TGTGCCAGCAGTGACGGGACTAGCGGGCCAACCTACGAGCAGTACTTC
TRBD1,.,TRBJ1-3,TRBV5-4,CASSLGQGASGNTIYF,TGTGCCAGCAGCCTCGGACAGGGGGCTTCTGGAAACACCATATATTTT
TRBD2,.,TRBJ2-1,TRBV18,CASSLAGGGDDEQFF,TGTGCCAGCTCACTGGCGGGAGGAGGTGACGATGAGCAGTTCTTC
.,once,TRBJ2-7,TRBV5-1,CASSSRQGTTYEQYF,TGCGCCAGCAGCTCCAGACAGGGGACTACCTACGAGCAGTACTTC
.,once,TRBJ1-2,TRBV5-4,CASSLATGNYGYTF,TGTGCCAGCAGCTTGGCCACAGGGAACTATGGCTACACCTTC
TRBD2,.,TRBJ2-7,TRBV4-1,CASSQSWTSGVTYEQYF,TGCGCCAGCAGCCAGAGCTGGACTAGCGGGGTCACCTACGAGCAGTACTTC
.,.,TRBJ2-2,TRBV7-9,CATRLAGGELFF,TGTGCCACCAGATTAGCTGGCGGGGAGCTGTTTTTT
.,.,TRBJ1-4,TRBV25-1,CASSDTVREKLFF,TGTGCCAGCAGTGACACAGTCAGGGAAAAACTGTTTTTT
.,.,TRBJ1-4,TRBV18,CASSALSLNGINEKLFF,TGTGCCAGCTCAGCCCTTAGCTTGAATGGAATTAATGAAAAACTGTTTTTT
.,.,TRBJ2-1,TRBV7-3,CASTFSQGGEQFF,TGTGCCAGCACCTTTAGCCAGGGAGGTGAGCAGTTCTTC
TRBD1,.,TRBJ1-2,TRBV4-1,CASSQLGTGNYGYTF,TGCGCCAGCAGCCAACTCGGGACAGGGAACTATGGCTACACCTTC
TRBD1,.,TRBJ2-1,TRBV29-1,CSVERTTWDRGPKQSYNEQFF,TGCAGCGTTGAACGAACGACCTGGGACAGGGGGCCGAAACAATCTTACAATGAGCAGTTCTTC